Below, 18 T cell receptor beta chains from the same sample are listed, as sequenced in a study of Graves' ophthalmopathy and Graves' hyperthyroidism. Amplification targeted the TCR beta CDR3 regions, with RNA transcripts as the source material. HTBI primers were used in a first-round RT-PCR, which preceded a second-round multiplex PCR. A single record per CDR3 protein comes from TCRdb applying MiXCR to the multiplex PCR reads. The sample carries roughly 480,000 distinct CDR3 sequences, about 15% recorded once. The sequencing input was blood. The receptors were gathered from a woman aged 25-40 years with Graves' ophthalmopathy.

This clonotype was picked up many times. The chain links TRBV27 to TRBJ1-2; no clear D gene. This CDR3 has 14 residues. In germline, CDR1 is MNHEY, CDR2 SMNVEV (reference sequence). V lost 2 bases and J 2 bases, leaving 9 bases between the germline ends. CDR3 coding DNA: TGTGCCAGCAGTTTAGGAGGGCGGAACTATGGCTACACCTTC. Residues: CASSLGGRNYGYTF.

This clonotype was counted at least ten times. The chain has TRBV20-1 and TRBJ2-7; 10 bases map to TRBD1. The CDR3 runs 14 residues. The ends lost 2 bases at V and 2 bases at J; junction bases unmatched: 3. Looked up from germline, CDR1 is DFQATT and CDR2 is SNEGSKA (reference sequence). The CDR3 nucleotides are TGCAGTGCTAGACCCGGACAGGGGGCCTACGAGCAGTACTTC. This translates into CSARPGQGAYEQYF.

The rearrangement joins TRBV12-3 or TRBV12-4 to TRBJ2-3; D gene ambiguous. Trimming took off 3 bases at V and 6 bases at J, with 13 bases between the two ends. There are 14 residues in the CDR3. CDR3 amino acids: CASSFWAAQDTQYF. In nucleotides, the CDR3 is TGTGCCAGCAGTTTTTGGGCGGCGCAGGATACGCAGTATTTT.

This clonotype was counted at least ten times. V and J are TRBV11-2 and TRBJ1-1, with D unclear. V was cut by 2 bases and J by 3 bases, with 10 bases left in between. The length of the CDR3 is 14 residues. The germline V gene encodes CDR1 SGHAT and CDR2 FQNNGV. The CDR3 sequence: CASSLRSRDTEAFF. The CDR3 coding sequence is TGTGCCAGCAGCTTAAGGTCGAGGGACACTGAAGCTTTCTTT.

J is TRBJ1-6 and V is TRBV4-1; the D gene is possibly TRBD1 (6 bases). Trimming took off 8 bases at V and 5 bases at J, with 25 bases between the two ends. CDR3 length: 18 residues. Germline CDR1 is MGHRA and CDR2 is YSYEKL. The CDR3 loop reads CASSHASTGLLNNSPLHF. The CDR3 bases are TGCGCCAGCTCGCACGCCTCCACAGGGCTTCTTAATAATTCACCCCTCCACTTT.

V and J are TRBV19 and TRBJ2-7; D may be TRBD2 (6 bases). The V end was cut by 5 bases, the J end by 6 bases, with 17 bases between. CDR1 and CDR2 from the germline V gene are LNHDA and SQIVND (reference sequence). This CDR3 has 14 residues. The CDR3 DNA reads as TGTGCCAGTAGTCACCCGGGACTTGCCTCCGAGCAGTACTTC. This sequence encodes CASSHPGLASEQYF.

This clonotype occurred many times. V is TRBV10-3 and J is TRBJ2-5; the D call may be TRBD1 or TRBD2 (5 bases each). The ends were cut back, 2 bases at V and 2 bases at J, with 24 bases in the middle. Germline V gives CDR1 ENHRY, CDR2 SYGVKD. The CDR3 contains 19 residues. In nucleotides, the CDR3 is TGTGCCATCAGTGAGATGGGGACGGGGTCGGCAATAGTACAAGAGACCCAGTACTTC. Its protein is CAISEMGTGSAIVQETQYF.

This clonotype was seen at least ten times. The V gene is TRBV27, the J gene TRBJ2-7; D may be TRBD1 or TRBD2 (5 bases each). This CDR3 is 14 amino acids long. Per the germline V gene, CDR1 is MNHEY and CDR2 is SMNVEV (reference sequence). Deletions cut 3 bases from V and 0 bases from J, with 9 bases between. The CDR3 here is CASSFGGTSYEQYF. The CDR3 nucleotides are TGTGCCAGCAGTTTCGGTGGGACCTCCTACGAGCAGTACTTC.

This clonotype was detected only a few times. This could be a read error, since a much larger clone is one nucleotide away. The chain couples TRBV6-1 to TRBJ1-5, with D perhaps matching TRBD1 (6 bases). Trimming pared 6 bases from V and 9 bases from J, leaving 15 bases between. Germline V gene data show CDR1 as MNHNS and CDR2 as SASEGT. The length of the CDR3 is 13 residues. The CDR3 nucleotides are TGTGCCAGCAGAGACAGGTTTTCGGGGCCCCAGCATTTT. Encoded protein: CASRDRFSGPQHF.

This clonotype was counted many times. The J gene is TRBJ2-7, the V gene TRBV12-3 or TRBV12-4; D may be TRBD1 or TRBD2 (6 bases each). The length of the CDR3 is 13 residues. The V end was cut by 6 bases, the J end by 7 bases, with 16 bases between. This chain's CDR3 is CASRLAGGREQYF. CDR3 nucleotide sequence: TGTGCCAGCAGGCTCGCCGGGGGCCGGGAGCAGTACTTC.

This clonotype was observed a handful of times. The V gene is TRBV6-1, the J gene TRBJ2-2; 10 positions agree with TRBD1. CDR3 length: 15 amino acids. V was clipped by 6 bases and J by 5 bases; unmatched bases: 6. Per the germline V gene, CDR1 is MNHNS and CDR2 is SASEGT. CDR3 DNA: TGTGCCAGCAGGGCCGGGACAGGGGCGACCGGGGAGCTGTTTTTT. Translation: CASRAGTGATGELFF.

This clonotype was picked up a small number of times. The chain combines TRBV7-2 with TRBJ2-4; perhaps TRBD2 as D (6 bases). This CDR3 has 15 amino acids. V dropped 2 bases and J dropped 6 bases, with 14 bases sitting between them. Germline values: CDR1 SGHTA, CDR2 FQGNSA. CDR3 residues: CASSLFAGSGNIQYF. CDR3 nucleotides: TGTGCCAGCAGCTTATTCGCGGGATCCGGAAACATTCAGTACTTC.

This clonotype has ten or more counts. The chain uses TRBV30 and TRBJ1-5; D gene uncertain. Germline values: CDR1 GTSNPN, CDR2 SVGIG (reference sequence). V was cut by 4 bases and J by 0 bases, with 7 bases left in between. There are 13 residues in the CDR3. In DNA, the CDR3 is TGTGCCTGGACCCAGTCTAGCAATCAGCCCCAGCATTTT. Amino acid sequence: CAWTQSSNQPQHF.

This clonotype was observed at least ten times. The chain combines TRBV6-1 with TRBJ2-5; D not certain. The CDR3 runs 14 residues. The V and J ends lost 0 bases and 7 bases respectively, with 12 bases between them. Germline values: CDR1 MNHNS, CDR2 SASEGT. DNA for the CDR3: TGTGCCAGCAGTGAAGCCCCCGGGTCCACGACCCAGTACTTC. Its translation: CASSEAPGSTTQYF.

The V call is TRBV7-2, the J call TRBJ2-5; 7 bases align to TRBD2. This CDR3 contains 16 residues. Germline V gene lookup returns CDR1 SGHTA and CDR2 FQGNSA. Trimming cost V 1 base and J 2 bases; bases outside gene matches: 7. For the CDR3, the DNA is TGTGCCAGCAGCTTAGGGGGGGGTCCAGATCAAGAGACCCAGTACTTC. Translated, it gives CASSLGGGPDQETQYF.

Only a few counts were recorded for this clonotype. The chain employs TRBV14 and TRBJ2-7; maybe TRBD1 (6 bases). The germline V gene encodes CDR1 SGHDN and CDR2 FVKESK. The CDR3 is 14 residues long. The V end lost 0 bases, the J end lost 1 base, and 7 bases lay between the germline ends. CDR3 sequence reads: CASSQEQGSYEQYF. CDR3 DNA: TGTGCCAGCAGCCAAGAACAGGGATCCTACGAGCAGTACTTC.

This clonotype was counted only a few times. The chain carries TRBV6-2 or TRBV6-3 and TRBJ2-1, with TRBD2 matching 11 bases. The V and J ends lost 2 bases and 5 bases, in that order; junction bases with no gene match: 11. The CDR3 runs 18 residues. Germline values: CDR1 MNHEY, CDR2 SVGEGT. The CDR3 region has the DNA TGTGCCAGCAGTTACGGGGTCCCGTCGGGACTAGCGGACAATGAGCAGTTCTTC. It yields the protein CASSYGVPSGLADNEQFF.

At least ten counts were recorded for this clonotype. The rearrangement uses TRBV30 and TRBJ1-1; D is uncertain. Looked up from germline, CDR1 is GTSNPN and CDR2 is SVGIG (reference sequence). V was pared by 0 bases and J by 4 bases, with 9 bases between. This CDR3 is 13 amino acids long. The CDR3 sequence: CAWSVRWPTEAFF. CDR3 nucleotides: TGTGCCTGGAGTGTACGGTGGCCCACTGAAGCTTTCTTT.